These T cell receptor beta chains were read from a single sample in a study of shared clonotypes between healthy human individuals. Using immunoSEQ multiplex PCR, the repertoire was profiled, and TCRdb retains in-frame clones only, with some absent. Of millions of clones listed, around nine tenths were seen once; the top ten hold over 0.12%. Sequenced material: naive CD4+ T cells sorted from blood. The receptor set was obtained from a man aged 18 to 35 in good health. Both conserved end residues are part of each CDR3. A D gene is named only where the DNA matches it firmly. Part of the rows lack a size; the others show once, few, many or a class for expanded clones.

cdr3_nt | cdr3_aa | j_call | d_call | clone_size | v_call
TGTGCCAGCAGCGAGCTAGGAGTGCGGAGACAAGCTTTCTTT | CASSELGVRRQAFF | TRBJ1-1 | NA | NA | TRBV27
TGTGCCGGGGGGGGTAATGAAAAACTGTTTTTT | CAGGGNEKLFF | TRBJ1-4 | NA | NA | TRBV6-1
TGTGCCAGCAGCCTTACTAGCGGGGGGGCCTACGAGCAGTACTTC | CASSLTSGGAYEQYF | TRBJ2-7 | TRBD2 | NA | TRBV6-6
TGTGCCAGCAGTGGGACTAGCGGGAGAACCACAGATACGCAGTATTTT | CASSGTSGRTTDTQYF | TRBJ2-3 | TRBD2 | NA | TRBV6-1
TGTGCCAGCAGTTATCCGGACAGGGGGCACGAGCAGTACTTC | CASSYPDRGHEQYF | TRBJ2-7 | TRBD1 | NA | TRBV6-6
TGCGCCAGCAGCGTATCTAGCGGGAGCTCCTACAATGAGCAGTTCTTC | CASSVSSGSSYNEQFF | TRBJ2-1 | TRBD2 | NA | TRBV5-1
TGTGCCAGCAGCTTATTCTCTCACTCCTACGAGCAGTACTTC | CASSLFSHSYEQYF | TRBJ2-7 | NA | NA | TRBV7-6
TGTGCCAGCAGCCAGGACCTCTCTGGAAACACCATATATTTT | CASSQDLSGNTIYF | TRBJ1-3 | NA | NA | TRBV6-5
TGTGCCAGCAGCCTGACCGGGACAGGGCTTGCCAATGAGCAGTTCTTC | CASSLTGTGLANEQFF | TRBJ2-1 | TRBD1 | once | TRBV11-2
TGTGCCAGTAGTCGCGGGAGCTCTGGAAACACCATATATTTT | CASSRGSSGNTIYF | TRBJ1-3 | NA | NA | TRBV19
TGCGCCAGCAGCCAAGAACGACAGGGTGGGGACACCATATATTTT | CASSQERQGGDTIYF | TRBJ1-3 | TRBD1 | NA | TRBV4-1
TGCAGCGTCACACAGGGCGGCCTGGATTCTTACAATGAGCAGTTCTTC | CSVTQGGLDSYNEQFF | TRBJ2-1 | NA | NA | TRBV29-1
TGTGCCAGCAGCTCGGGACTAGGTTTGGGAGGAGATACGCAGTATTTT | CASSSGLGLGGDTQYF | TRBJ2-3 | TRBD2 | NA | TRBV7-2
TGTGCCATCAGTCAGGGGCTGGCCTACGAGCAGTACTTC | CAISQGLAYEQYF | TRBJ2-7 | NA | NA | TRBV10-3
TGTGCCAGCAGCTTGACCGGCACAGATACGCAGTATTTT | CASSLTGTDTQYF | TRBJ2-3 | NA | NA | TRBV5-6
TGTGCCAGCAGCCCCGGACAGGCACAATTTTTAGATACGCAGTATTTT | CASSPGQAQFLDTQYF | TRBJ2-3 | TRBD1 | NA | TRBV7-9
TGTGCCAGCAGCCCTGGACATTTGGGCAATGAAAAACTGTTTTTT | CASSPGHLGNEKLFF | TRBJ1-4 | NA | NA | TRBV10-3
TGTGCCAGCAGCTTTCGAGGAACTAAACTGTTTTTT | CASSFRGTKLFF | TRBJ1-4 | NA | NA | TRBV28
TGCGCCAGCAGTGAGTCGGTCGGAAGTCGGCAGTTCTTC | CASSESVGSRQFF | TRBJ2-1 | NA | NA | TRBV10-2
TGCGCCAGCAGCGTCGACGCTGACAATGAGCAGTTCTTC | CASSVDADNEQFF | TRBJ2-1 | NA | NA | TRBV5-1
TGTGCCAGCAGCTCGGGACTAGCGGGGGCCGGGGAGCTGTTTTTT | CASSSGLAGAGELFF | TRBJ2-2 | TRBD2 | NA | TRBV7-2
TGTGCCAGCAGGCTAACAGGGGCGAACACCGGGGAGCTGTTTTTT | CASRLTGANTGELFF | TRBJ2-2 | TRBD1 | NA | TRBV6-5
TGTGCCACCAGCACAAGACCCCCTGTCTCTGGAAACACCATATATTTT | CATSTRPPVSGNTIYF | TRBJ1-3 | NA | NA | TRBV15
TGTGCCAGTAGTCCAGGGGCGGACACTGAAGCTTTCTTT | CASSPGADTEAFF | TRBJ1-1 | NA | NA | TRBV19
TGTGCCAGTACCGAGATGGGACAGGGAGATCAGCCCCAGCATTTT | CASTEMGQGDQPQHF | TRBJ1-5 | TRBD1 | few | TRBV19
TGTGCCAGCAGTGAGATGTGGGGGGAGCAGTTCTTC | CASSEMWGEQFF | TRBJ2-1 | NA | few | TRBV6-1
TGTGCCAGCAGCCAAGCCCACGAGCAGTACTTC | CASSQAHEQYF | TRBJ2-7 | NA | NA | TRBV14
TGTGCCAGCTCAGGGGATTCACCCCTCCACTTT | CASSGDSPLHF | TRBJ1-6 | NA | NA | TRBV18
TGTGCCAGCAGGACCACAGGGGAGGGTCAGCCCCAGCATTTT | CASRTTGEGQPQHF | TRBJ1-5 | TRBD1 | NA | TRBV28